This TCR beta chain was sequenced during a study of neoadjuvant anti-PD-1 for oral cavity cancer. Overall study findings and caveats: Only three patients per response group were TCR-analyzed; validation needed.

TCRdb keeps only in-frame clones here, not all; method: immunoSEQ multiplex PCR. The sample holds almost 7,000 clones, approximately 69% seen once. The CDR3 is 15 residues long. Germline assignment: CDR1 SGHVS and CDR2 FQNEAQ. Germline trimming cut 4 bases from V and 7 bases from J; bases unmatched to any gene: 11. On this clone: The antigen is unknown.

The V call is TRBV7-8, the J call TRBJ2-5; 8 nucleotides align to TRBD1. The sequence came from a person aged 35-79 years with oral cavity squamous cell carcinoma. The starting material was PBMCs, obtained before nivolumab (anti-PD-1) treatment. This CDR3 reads CASSSRGQGRRTQYF. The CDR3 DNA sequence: TGTGCCAGCAGCTCTAGAGGACAGGGCAGACGGACCCAGTACTTC. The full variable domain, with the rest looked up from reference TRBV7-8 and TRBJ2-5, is GAGVSQSPRYKVAKRGQDVALRCDPISGHVSLFWYQQALGQGPEFLTYFQNEAQLDKSGLPSDRFFAERPEGSVSTLKIQRTQQEDSAVYLCASSSRGQGRRTQYFGPGTRLLVL.